The sequence of this TCR beta chain was determined in a study of T cell responses to AZD1222 COVID-19 vaccine. Here immunoSEQ multiplex PCR was the method, and the copy in TCRdb shows in-frame clones only, minus some. The data show about 130,000 clones, approximately 85% seen once. The source is an adult in good health. Sequenced material: peripheral blood, taken on day 0 of AZD1222 vaccination.

The CDR3 spells CASSPSEQYF. CDR3 DNA sequence: TGCGCCAGCAGCCCAAGCGAGCAGTACTTC. V usage is TRBV5-1 and J usage is TRBJ2-7; no clear D gene. Trimming left V 4 bases short and J 6 bases short, with 5 bases between. Germline V gene data show CDR1 as SGHRS and CDR2 as YFSETQ. The CDR3 totals 10 residues.